This T cell receptor beta chain appears in the sequencing data of a study of tumor and adjacent non-tumor tissue in lung cancer. Overall study context: Patients were aged 31 to 76, 9 to 10 men and about five women, stage I to III.

The library came from three nested PCR rounds adapted from ARM-PCR protocols. TCRdb processed the multiplex PCR reads anew with MiXCR; each CDR3 protein has one entry. Of around 60,000 distinct CDR3 sequences in the sample, about 61% were seen once. RNA was extracted from bulk tissue without any cell sorting. This non-tumor lung sample came from over 3 cm beyond the tumor edge. Germline CDR1 SGHRS, CDR2 YFSETQ. This CDR3 spans 16 amino acids. V was pared by 4 bases and J by 0 bases, with 14 bases between. Specimen: distant non-tumor lung tissue. The clonotype originates from a man aged 65 to 85 with non-small cell lung cancer. The V call is TRBV5-1, the J call TRBJ2-1, with TRBD2 as a possible D gene (5 bases). The CDR3 sequence: CASSGITRLSYNEQFF. CDR3 sequence (DNA): TGCGCCAGCAGCGGGATCACTAGGCTCTCCTACAATGAGCAGTTCTTC. Variable domain in full (rest from reference TRBV5-1 and TRBJ2-1): KAGVTQTPRYLIKTRGQQVTLSCSPISGHRSVSWYQQTPGQGLQFLFEYFSETQRNKGNFPGRFSGRQFSNSRSEMNVSTLELGDSALYLCASSGITRLSYNEQFFGPGTRLTVL.